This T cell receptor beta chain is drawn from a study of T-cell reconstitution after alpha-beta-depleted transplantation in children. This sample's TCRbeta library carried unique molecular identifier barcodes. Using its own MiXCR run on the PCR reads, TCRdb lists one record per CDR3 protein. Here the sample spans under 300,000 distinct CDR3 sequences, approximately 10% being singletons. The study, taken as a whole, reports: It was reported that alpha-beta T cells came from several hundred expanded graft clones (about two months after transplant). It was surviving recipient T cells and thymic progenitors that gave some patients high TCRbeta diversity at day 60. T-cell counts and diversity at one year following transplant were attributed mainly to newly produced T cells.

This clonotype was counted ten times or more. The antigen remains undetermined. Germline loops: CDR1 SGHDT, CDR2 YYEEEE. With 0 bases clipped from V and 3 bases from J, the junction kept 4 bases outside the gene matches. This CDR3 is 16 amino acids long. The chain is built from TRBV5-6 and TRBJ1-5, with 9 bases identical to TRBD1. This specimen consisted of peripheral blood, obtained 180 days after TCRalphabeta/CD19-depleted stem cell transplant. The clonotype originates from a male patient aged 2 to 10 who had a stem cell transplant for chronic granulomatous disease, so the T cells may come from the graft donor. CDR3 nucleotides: TGTGCCAGCAGCTTGGGGGGACAGGGTATCAATCAGCCCCAGCATTTT. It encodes CASSLGGQGINQPQHF. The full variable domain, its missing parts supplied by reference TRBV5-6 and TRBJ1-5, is DAGVTQSPTHLIKTRGQQVTLRCSPKSGHDTVSWYQQALGQGPQFIFQYYEEEERQRGNFPDRFSGHQFPNYSSELNVNALLLGDSALYLCASSLGGQGINQPQHFGDGTRLSIL.